The TCR beta chain described here comes from a study of T-cell reconstitution after alpha-beta-depleted transplantation in children. Only a few counts were recorded for this clonotype. The TCRbeta library was prepared with unique molecular identifiers. TCRdb redid the calling of the PCR reads with MiXCR, one entry per CDR3 protein. The sample contains some 390,000 distinct CDR3 sequences, roughly 20% of which appear only once. V lost 5 bases and J lost 9; bases outside the gene matches: 6. Germline V gene sequence: CDR1 SEHNR, CDR2 FQNEAQ (reference sequence). CDR3 length equals 13 residues. This chain joins TRBV7-9 and TRBJ2-1; 8 bases match TRBD2. This receptor was obtained from a human donor who donated a stem cell graft to a child with acute myeloid leukemia. Specimen: PBMCs from the stem cell graft donor, collected from the stem cell graft. CDR3 in amino acids: CASSGREEPEQFF. CDR3 nucleotides: TGTGCCAGCAGCGGGCGGGAGGAACCTGAGCAGTTCTTC.